This T cell receptor beta chain emerged from a study of spatial heterogeneity in lung cancer. Study summary: Sequencing of follow-up PBMC samples took place when they were available, at a median of approximately 25 months after resection.

Comment on this clonotype: The antigen remains unidentified.

In the library, each TCR cDNA molecule bore its own unique molecular identifier. Using its own MiXCR run on the 5' RACE reads, TCRdb lists one record per CDR3 protein. The data show 50,000 or so distinct CDR3 sequences, roughly 12% seen once. Study observations and caveats: There were more appearances of ubiquitous expanded tumor TCRs in blood at resection than at follow-up.

The ends were cut back, 0 bases at V and 5 bases at J, with 13 bases in the middle. CDR3 size: 15 residues. Germline V CDR1 and CDR2: MNHEY, SVGAGI. The time point: blood at routine non-recurrence follow-up after resection. Whole RNA came from tumor, nontumor lung or frozen PBMC and was sequenced without being sorted. This specimen consisted of PBMCs, obtained at follow-up. The sequence came from a male donor with early-stage non-small cell lung cancer. The rearrangement joins TRBV6-5 to TRBJ1-1; D possibly corresponds to TRBD1 (5 bases). The CDR3 loop reads CASSYSLQGDTEAFF. CDR3 nucleotides: TGTGCCAGCAGTTACTCCCTTCAAGGGGATACTGAAGCTTTCTTT.